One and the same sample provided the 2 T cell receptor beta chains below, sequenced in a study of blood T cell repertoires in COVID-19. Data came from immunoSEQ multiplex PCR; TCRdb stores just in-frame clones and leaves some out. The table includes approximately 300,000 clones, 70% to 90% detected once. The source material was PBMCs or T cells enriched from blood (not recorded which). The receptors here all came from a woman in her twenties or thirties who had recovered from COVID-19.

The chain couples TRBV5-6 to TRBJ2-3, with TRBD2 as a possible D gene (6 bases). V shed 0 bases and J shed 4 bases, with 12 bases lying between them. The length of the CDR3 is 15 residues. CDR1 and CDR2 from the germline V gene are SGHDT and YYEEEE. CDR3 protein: CASSLVGGWADTQYF. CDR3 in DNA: TGTGCCAGCAGCTTGGTTGGGGGGTGGGCAGATACGCAGTATTTT.

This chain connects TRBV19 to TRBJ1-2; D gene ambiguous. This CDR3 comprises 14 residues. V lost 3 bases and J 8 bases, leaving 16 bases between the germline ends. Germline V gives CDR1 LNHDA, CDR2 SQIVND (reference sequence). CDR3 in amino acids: CASSILRLRRGYTF. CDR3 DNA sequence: TGTGCCAGTAGTATTTTGAGACTCCGGCGGGGCTACACCTTC.